This T cell receptor (beta chain) was recovered during a study of human T cells and chemical hapten exposure. Study-level background: From small differences in pooled library volume came most of the variation in per-sample TCR yields.

V lost 0 bases and J lost 9, with 9 bases in between. Germline CDR1 reads LGHDT; CDR2 reads YNNKEL (reference sequence). The CDR3 has 13 amino acids. This clonotype came up many times. Its specificity is unknown. The sample's time point: patch test 2, 6 weeks after DPC sensitization. Treatment defined: therapeutic diphenylcyclopropenone sensitization with weekly scalp DPC. One entry per CDR3 protein results from TCRdb running MiXCR on the RACE reads. Of around 360,000 distinct CDR3 sequences listed, under 6.5% are singletons. Study-level findings and limits: Expanded TCRs were compared with controls, and the expanded TCRs formed significantly more large CDR3 similarity clusters.

The receptor was isolated from a woman younger than 35 with alopecia areata. Some clones in this sample may be carry-over from other donors' samples. The sequencing used whole blood, collected in connection with sensitization to the hapten diphenylcyclopropenone (DPC). The gene calls are TRBV3-1 and TRBJ2-1; tentative D call: TRBD1 (6 bases). As DNA, the CDR3 is TGTGCCAGCAGCCAAGAGCAGGGGAGTGAGCAGTTCTTC. This encodes CASSQEQGSEQFF.